The 31 T cell receptor beta chains reported below all come from one sample, sequenced in a study of T-cell reconstitution after alpha-beta-depleted transplantation in children. TCRbeta library preparation incorporated unique molecular identifiers. TCRdb redid the calling of the PCR reads with MiXCR, one entry per CDR3 protein. The repertoire has hundreds of thousands of distinct CDR3 sequences, roughly 14% of them found once; the top ten carry 0.75% to 0.85%. The sequences come from PBMCs, collected before TCRalphabeta/CD19-depleted stem cell transplant. The source of these receptors is a girl aged 2 to 9 with congenital amegakaryocytic thrombocytopenia, due to receive a stem cell transplant.

This clonotype was picked up many times. This chain links TRBV20-1 with TRBJ2-7; D is perhaps TRBD2 (5 bases). The CDR3 sequence is 12 residues long. Trimming removed 7 bases from V and 1 base from J, with 11 bases in between. Germline V gene lookup returns CDR1 DFQATT and CDR2 SNEGSKA (reference sequence). The CDR3 DNA follows: TGCAGTGTTAGGGCGGGTTCCTACGAGCAGTACTTC. It translates to CSVRAGSYEQYF.

There are many counts of this clonotype. The chain uses TRBV5-1 and TRBJ2-7, with D possibly being TRBD1 or TRBD2 (5 bases each). CDR3 length: 15 residues. Trimming cost V 0 bases and J 2 bases, with 12 bases left between them. Germline V CDR1 and CDR2: SGHRS, YFSETQ. The CDR3 reads CASSLDGGSAYEQYF. CDR3 DNA: TGCGCCAGCAGCTTGGATGGGGGTTCCGCCTACGAGCAGTACTTC.

In this sample, this clonotype turned up many times. V and J are TRBV29-1 and TRBJ1-2; TRBD1 is a possible D gene (5 bases). The CDR3 has 9 amino acids. Germline V gene data show CDR1 as SQVTM and CDR2 as ANQGSEA. V was clipped by 4 bases and J by 14 bases, with 11 bases between them. CDR3 nucleotides: TGCAGCGTTGGGGGACTAGAGACCTTC. It is translated as CSVGGLETF.

This clonotype was seen ten or more times. This chain connects TRBV20-1 to TRBJ2-1, with 10 positions matching TRBD2. Trimming at V came to 6 bases and at J to 12 bases, leaving 14 bases not matched to a gene. This CDR3 contains 14 residues. Germline V gene data show CDR1 as DFQATT and CDR2 as SNEGSKA (reference sequence). CDR3 bases: TGCAGTGCCCGCAGGACTAGCGGATTATCAGGGCAGTTCTTC. Protein sequence: CSARRTSGLSGQFF.

About this clonotype itself: A much larger clone differs by one base, so this may be a read error. This chain uses TRBV12-5 with TRBJ2-1; 7 bases match TRBD2. The CDR3 is 17 amino acids. The junction had 13 bases not matched to a gene; V was cut back by 4 bases and J by 4 bases. The germline V gene encodes CDR1 LGHNT and CDR2 FRNRAP. CDR3 nucleotide sequence: TGTGCTAGTGGTTCGGTACTGGCGCGGGAGCTATACAATGAGCAGTTCTTC. Protein sequence: CASGSVLARELYNEQFF. Together with reference TRBV12-5 and TRBJ2-1, the CDR3 gives the full variable domain: DARVTQTPRHKVTEMGQEVTMRCQPILGHNTVFWYRQTMMQGLELLAYFRNRAPLDDSGMPKDRFSAEMPDATLATLKIQPSEPRDSAVYFCASGSVLARELYNEQFFGPGTRLTVL.

This clonotype was counted only a few times. The rearrangement joins TRBV7-6 to TRBJ2-3; unclear D gene. Per the germline V gene, CDR1 is SGHVS and CDR2 is FNYEAQ. Trimming removed 2 bases at V and 2 bases at J, with 8 bases between. The CDR3 totals 14 residues. CDR3 coding DNA: TGTGCCAGCAGCTTACAGCGCCTCACAGATACGCAGTATTTT. Translating it yields CASSLQRLTDTQYF.

This clonotype has a single count. V and J are TRBV4-1 and TRBJ2-1; D gene unclear. V was clipped by 4 bases and J by 15 bases, with 22 bases between them. Germline CDR1 reads MGHRA; CDR2 reads YSYEKL. The CDR3 has 14 residues. In DNA form, the CDR3 reads TGCGCCAGCAGCCCGCGAAGAATTCCTAGTGGGTCGTTCTTC. It translates to CASSPRRIPSGSFF.

This clonotype was picked up many times. The V and J genes are TRBV10-3 and TRBJ2-1; D possibly corresponds to TRBD1 (6 bases). This CDR3 is 13 amino acids long. Per germline, CDR1 ENHRY and CDR2 SYGVKD. With 0 bases removed from V and 7 bases from J, the gap between germline ends came to 7 bases. The CDR3 DNA follows: TGTGCCATCAGTGAGTCGAGGGGGAATGAGCAGTTCTTC. Translating it yields CAISESRGNEQFF.

At least ten counts were recorded for this clonotype. This chain joins TRBV20-1 and TRBJ2-5, with a weak D call TRBD1 (6 bases). The CDR3 runs to 15 residues. Germline CDR1 reads DFQATT; CDR2 reads SNEGSKA (reference sequence). Trimming stripped 1 base from V and 2 bases from J, with 14 bases between. Here the CDR3 DNA reads TGCAGTGCTAGAGCAGCAGGGGACCCACAAGAGACCCAGTACTTC. This encodes CSARAAGDPQETQYF.

This chain links TRBV28 with TRBJ1-4; D unclear. CDR3 length equals 16 residues. V was trimmed by 8 bases and J by 0 bases, leaving 16 bases between them. In germline, CDR1 is MDHEN, CDR2 SYDVKM. The CDR3 reads CASRFAGEATNEKLFF. The CDR3 nucleotides read TGTGCCAGCCGGTTTGCCGGGGAGGCAACTAATGAAAAACTGTTTTTT.

The V call is TRBV4-1, the J call TRBJ1-5; TRBD1 aligns across 8 bases. This CDR3 spans 17 amino acids. V was clipped by 3 bases and J by 4 bases; unmatched bases: 11. Germline lookup yields CDR1 MGHRA and CDR2 YSYEKL. The CDR3 DNA reads as TGCGCCAGCAGCCATCCCGGGCGGGACAGGCGAAATCAGCCCCAGCATTTT. This translates into CASSHPGRDRRNQPQHF.

Comment on this clonotype: A much larger clone differs by one base, so this may be a read error. The chain joins TRBV6-5 to TRBJ2-1; D is uncertain. Germline V lookup: CDR1 MNHEY, CDR2 SVGAGI. This CDR3 contains 13 residues. The DNA for the CDR3 is TGTGCCCGCAGTTACTCGAGTAGGGATGAGCAGTTCTTC. Translating gives CARSYSSRDEQFF.

This clonotype was counted only a few times. V and J are TRBV6-6 and TRBJ2-7; D unclear. This CDR3 comprises 13 residues. The V gene's germline CDR1 is MNHNY and CDR2 SVGAGI (reference sequence). With 5 bases removed from V and 6 bases from J, the gap between germline ends came to 14 bases. The CDR3 coding sequence is TGTGCCAGCAGTACCCCCGGACCGGTCGAGCAGTACTTC. Its protein product is CASSTPGPVEQYF.

This clonotype was seen at least ten times. J is TRBJ1-4 and V is TRBV5-1; D is undetermined. Germline CDR1 and CDR2: SGHRS and YFSETQ. Trimming pared 4 bases from V and 0 bases from J, leaving 7 bases between. This CDR3 contains 14 residues. In DNA form, the CDR3 reads TGCGCCAGCAGCCTTATTGCAACTAATGAAAAACTGTTTTTT. Protein sequence: CASSLIATNEKLFF.

This clonotype was counted at least ten times. V is TRBV15 and J is TRBJ1-1; D remains ambiguous. This CDR3 has 12 residues. Trimming took off 5 bases at V and 1 base at J, with 5 bases between the two ends. Germline V CDR1 and CDR2: LNHNV, YYDKDF (reference sequence). The CDR3 sequence is CATSPPNTEAFF. CDR3 DNA: TGTGCCACCAGCCCACCGAACACTGAAGCTTTCTTT.

The chain employs TRBV11-2 and TRBJ2-2; 14 bases are a match to TRBD2. There are 18 residues in the CDR3. V lost 1 base and J lost 5; bases outside the gene matches: 6. Germline loops: CDR1 SGHAT, CDR2 FQNNGV. CDR3: CASSLGLAGGPWTGELFF. CDR3 nucleotides: TGTGCCAGCAGCTTAGGACTAGCGGGAGGGCCATGGACCGGGGAGCTGTTTTTT.

This clonotype was counted ten times or more. This sequence joins TRBV10-3 and TRBJ2-1; 9 bases map to TRBD2. J lost 9 bases, V lost 2 bases, and 5 bases had no gene match. There are 14 residues in the CDR3. The germline V gene has CDR1 ENHRY and CDR2 SYGVKD. CDR3 in amino acids: CAISEASGNIEQFF. As DNA, the CDR3 is TGTGCCATCAGTGAGGCTAGCGGGAATATTGAGCAGTTCTTC.

Many counts were recorded for this clonotype. The gene calls are TRBV5-1 and TRBJ2-5; the match to TRBD2 covers 9 bases. CDR3 size: 15 residues. V lost 4 bases to trimming and J lost 4 bases; unmatched junction nucleotides: 8. CDR1 and CDR2 (germline): SGHRS, YFSETQ. CDR3 coding DNA: TGCGCCAGCAGCAAAACTAGCGGGTGGGCAGAGACCCAGTACTTC. It is translated as CASSKTSGWAETQYF.

At least ten counts were recorded for this clonotype. The chain links TRBV12-3 or TRBV12-4 to TRBJ2-7; perhaps TRBD1 as D (7 bases). The CDR3 runs 16 residues. V lost 3 bases and J 6 bases, leaving 21 bases between the germline ends. CDR3: CASSFRAGGIPLEQYF. Written as DNA, the CDR3 is TGTGCCAGCAGTTTTCGGGCAGGGGGGATCCCCCTCGAGCAGTACTTC.

This clonotype was counted ten times or more. V gene TRBV20-1 combines with J gene TRBJ2-7; D is undetermined. The germline V gene encodes CDR1 DFQATT and CDR2 SNEGSKA (reference sequence). V dropped 2 bases and J dropped 2 bases, with 16 bases sitting between them. The CDR3 is 15 residues long. The CDR3 spells CSARSRSDPPYEQYF. The CDR3 coding sequence is TGCAGTGCTAGAAGTAGGTCCGACCCTCCCTACGAGCAGTACTTC.

This clonotype appeared a few times. This chain joins TRBV14 and TRBJ2-5; TRBD2 matches 7 bases. The V segment lost 0 bases and the J segment 4 bases; nucleotides outside the gene matches: 5. Germline CDR1 is SGHDN and CDR2 is FVKESK. The CDR3 is made up of 15 amino acids. The CDR3 DNA reads as TGTGCCAGCAGCCAAGATCCAGGCGGGAGAGAGACCCAGTACTTC. Translating gives CASSQDPGGRETQYF.

This clonotype was recorded a few times. CDR3 protein: CAWSVAWDEQFF. CDR3 coding DNA: TGTGCCTGGAGTGTAGCCTGGGATGAGCAGTTCTTC. The chain has TRBV30 and TRBJ2-1; D remains unclear. Germline V gives CDR1 GTSNPN, CDR2 SVGIG (reference sequence). CDR3 length: 12 amino acids. V shed 0 bases and J shed 8 bases, with 8 bases lying between them.

This clonotype was detected many times. The chain has TRBV7-2 and TRBJ1-1; D may be TRBD1 (5 bases). Trimming left V 7 bases short and J 1 base short, with 13 bases between. Germline-derived CDR1 and CDR2 are SGHTA and FQGNSA. CDR3 length: 14 amino acids. In DNA, the CDR3 is TGTGCCAGCAACTGGGACGGACAGAACACTGAAGCTTTCTTT. Its protein product is CASNWDGQNTEAFF.

This clonotype occurred many times. V and J are TRBV5-4 and TRBJ2-7; 10 nucleotides agree with TRBD2. V shed 2 bases and J 7 bases; nucleotides not matched to a gene: 6. CDR3 length equals 14 residues. Germline CDR1 and CDR2: SGHNT and YYREEE (reference sequence). The DNA of the CDR3 is TGTGCCAGCAGCTTCGGGACTAGCGCTCTAGAGCAGTACTTC. Translated, it gives CASSFGTSALEQYF.

J is TRBJ2-3 and V is TRBV5-1; 8 bases are a match to TRBD2. The CDR3 extends over 16 amino acids. Trimming cost V 2 bases and J 4 bases; bases outside gene matches: 9. Germline CDR1 SGHRS, CDR2 YFSETQ. CDR3: CASSFERERSADTQYF. CDR3 DNA sequence: TGCGCCAGCAGCTTTGAGCGGGAGAGGAGCGCAGATACGCAGTATTTT.

This clonotype came up many times. The chain recombines TRBV27 with TRBJ1-2; D is unresolved. V was pared by 7 bases and J by 0 bases, with 9 bases between. The CDR3 consists of 13 residues. Germline CDR1 is MNHEY and CDR2 is SMNVEV (reference sequence). The chain's CDR3 is CASKRDTNYGYTF. The DNA of the CDR3 is TGTGCCAGCAAGAGGGATACTAACTATGGCTACACCTTC.

This clonotype was seen many times. This chain links TRBV5-1 with TRBJ1-3, with TRBD1 identical over 7 bases. The CDR3 runs to 16 residues. Unmatched junction bases numbered 16, after V lost 4 bases and J lost 9 bases. In germline, CDR1 is SGHRS, CDR2 YFSETQ. The CDR3 nucleotides read TGCGCCAGCAGCCCGACAGGGCCTACGCCCCAAGGCACCATATATTTT. Amino acids: CASSPTGPTPQGTIYF.

The table lists this clonotype with many counts. V is TRBV7-9 and J is TRBJ2-3; 7 bases fit TRBD2. Looked up from germline, CDR1 is SEHNR and CDR2 is FQNEAQ (reference sequence). Trimming cost V 5 bases and J 6 bases; bases outside gene matches: 11. The CDR3 has 15 amino acids. CDR3 in amino acids: CASSRLAGNVDTQYF. In DNA form, the CDR3 reads TGTGCCAGCAGCAGGTTAGCGGGCAACGTGGATACGCAGTATTTT.

This clonotype was observed many times. This chain links TRBV20-1 with TRBJ2-7; a weak D match, TRBD2 (6 bases). The CDR3 loop spans 14 amino acids. With 6 bases removed from V and 5 bases from J, the gap between germline ends came to 20 bases. From germline, CDR1 is DFQATT and CDR2 SNEGSKA (reference sequence). The CDR3 DNA sequence: TGCAGTGCCTACGAACCCTTCCGCGGGGACGAGCAGTACTTC. Translated, it gives CSAYEPFRGDEQYF.

This chain uses TRBV12-3 or TRBV12-4 with TRBJ2-7; 7 bases fit TRBD2. This CDR3 is built from 15 residues. V trimming: 6 bases; J trimming: 3 bases; junction bases outside the gene matches: 11. The chain's CDR3 is CASRRAAGRVYEQYF. The CDR3 bases are TGTGCCAGCAGACGAGCAGCGGGGCGGGTCTACGAGCAGTACTTC.

CDR3 nucleotide sequence: TGCAGTGCTAGAGATACCCGAGGAGTCCCTACAGATACGCAGTATTTT. It specifies CSARDTRGVPTDTQYF. This rearrangement joins TRBV20-1 to TRBJ2-3; no definite D call. The CDR3 spans 16 residues. Trimming left V 0 bases short and J 3 bases short, with 16 bases between. CDR1 is DFQATT and CDR2 is SNEGSKA in the germline V gene (reference sequence).